These 30 T cell receptor beta chains were sequenced from one sample in a study of T cells in Graves' hyperthyroidism and ophthalmopathy. TCR beta CDR3 regions were amplified from RNA. RT-PCR in the first round (using the HTBI primer set) targeted the TCR CDR3. MiXCR was run by TCRdb on the multiplex PCR reads, yielding one entry per CDR3 protein. The table lists just under 750,000 distinct CDR3 sequences, around 40% of them singletons, with around a third in the top ten. Sequencing was performed on blood. The receptors derive from a woman aged 40 to 50 with Graves' hyperthyroidism.

V gene TRBV13 combines with J gene TRBJ1-2; D possibly corresponds to TRBD1 (5 bases). Trimming removed 5 bases at V and 4 bases at J, with 14 bases between. This CDR3 contains 14 residues. Germline loops: CDR1 PRHDT, CDR2 FYEKMQ (reference sequence). The DNA for the CDR3 is TGTGCCAGCAGCAAGAGATGGGACTCCTATGGCTACACCTTC. This sequence encodes CASSKRWDSYGYTF.

The CDR3 DNA reads as TGTGCCAGCAGTGAATTGGCAGGGACCACTGAAGCTTTCTTT. It is translated as CASSELAGTTEAFF. The chain links TRBV25-1 to TRBJ1-1, with D perhaps TRBD1 (5 bases). CDR1 and CDR2 (germline): MGHDK, SYGVNS. The CDR3 has 14 amino acids. V lost 1 base and J 4 bases, leaving 10 bases between the germline ends.

As to this clonotype: Just one base apart from a much larger clone, this may be a read error. The CDR3 DNA is TGTGCCAGCAGCGTAGCTTCTCGGTTGAACACTGAAGCTTTCTTT. Its translation: CASSVASRLNTEAFF. This chain uses TRBV9 with TRBJ1-1; D ambiguous. The CDR3 extends over 15 amino acids. CDR1 and CDR2 (germline): SGDLS, YYNGEE. V shed 0 bases and J shed 0 bases, with 9 bases lying between them.

The gene calls are TRBV11-1 and TRBJ2-5; 13 bases are a match to TRBD2. Germline CDR1 SGHAT, CDR2 FQDESV (reference sequence). Unmatched junction bases numbered 2, after V lost 11 bases and J lost 2 bases. The CDR3 loop spans 13 amino acids. In nucleotides, the CDR3 is TGTGCCGGGACTAGCGGGGTTCAAGAGACCCAGTACTTC. Its translation: CAGTSGVQETQYF.

This rearrangement joins TRBV29-1 to TRBJ2-5; 7 positions match TRBD1. The J call is doubtful: the DNA matches TRBJ2-1 better. This CDR3 has 12 residues. Per germline, CDR1 SQVTM and CDR2 ANQGSEA. This CDR3 reads CSQGGLYNEQFF. The CDR3 coding sequence is TGCAGCCAAGGGGGCCTCTACAATGAGCAGTTCTTC.

Comment on this clonotype: A junction end diverges from the germline sequence, so it may reflect a read error. The rearrangement links TRBV10-3 to TRBJ2-6; tentative D call: TRBD2 (6 bases). CDR3 length: 14 residues. Germline V gene sequence: CDR1 ENHRY, CDR2 SYGVKD. The CDR3 region has the DNA TGTGCCATCAGCACCTCGGACGGGGGTGGCACTGAAGCTTTC. Its protein is CAISTSDGGGTEAF.

This sequence joins TRBV7-6 and TRBJ2-3; D is unresolved. The CDR3 length is 13 residues. The V gene lost 1 base and the J gene lost 6 bases, with 8 bases spanning the gap. CDR1 SGHVS and CDR2 FNYEAQ come from the germline V gene. The CDR3 DNA sequence: TGTGCCAGCAGCTTAGGGGTTAGCGATACGCAGTATTTT. Translating it yields CASSLGVSDTQYF. The full variable domain, rest sourced from reference TRBV7-6 and TRBJ2-3, is GAGVSQSPRYKVTKRGQDVALRCDPISGHVSLYWYRQALGQGPEFLTYFNYEAQQDKSGLPNDRFSAERPEGSISTLTIQRTEQRDSAMYRCASSLGVSDTQYFGPGTRLTVL.

This clonotype was observed a handful of times. The CDR3 coding sequence is TGTGCCAGCAGCAGAGCGGGGACAGGCCTACCGGGCGGCTACACCTTC. This gives the protein CASSRAGTGLPGGYTF. The J gene is TRBJ1-2, the V gene TRBV6-4; 8 bases are shared with TRBD1. The ends lost 6 bases at V and 8 bases at J; junction bases unmatched: 17. This CDR3 spans 16 amino acids. Germline V gene data show CDR1 as MRHNA and CDR2 as SNTAGT.

This clonotype was detected many times. V gene TRBV7-6 combines with J gene TRBJ1-1, with D perhaps matching TRBD1 (5 bases). CDR1 is SGHVS, CDR2 FNYEAQ, per germline. Trimming cost V 4 bases and J 0 bases, with 15 bases left between them. The CDR3 totals 16 residues. In nucleotides, the CDR3 is TGTGCCAGCAGCTCGACAGCAGGGTGGATGAACACTGAAGCTTTCTTT. It specifies CASSSTAGWMNTEAFF.

This clonotype has at least ten counts. The chain couples TRBV28 to TRBJ1-6; D is undetermined. Trimming left V 5 bases short and J 5 bases short, with 10 bases between. The CDR3 runs to 14 residues. The germline gives CDR1 MDHEN, CDR2 SYDVKM. The CDR3 region is CASSRRVDNSPLHF. The CDR3 DNA is TGTGCCAGCAGTCGACGGGTCGATAATTCACCCCTCCACTTT.

The chain is built from TRBV25-1 and TRBJ2-2, with D perhaps TRBD2 (6 bases). The CDR3 is 14 amino acids. The ends were cut back, 2 bases at V and 5 bases at J, with 9 bases in the middle. Germline lookup yields CDR1 MGHDK and CDR2 SYGVNS. The CDR3 loop reads CASSEGTPTGELFF. The CDR3 region has the DNA TGTGCCAGCAGTGAAGGGACTCCAACCGGGGAGCTGTTTTTT. Full variable domain (missing parts from reference TRBV25-1 and TRBJ2-2): EADIYQTPRYLVIGTGKKITLECSQTMGHDKMYWYQQDPGMELHLIHYSYGVNSTEKGDLSSESTVSRIRTEHFPLTLESARPSHTSQYLCASSEGTPTGELFFGEGSRLTVL.

In the case of this clonotype: A read error may account for a junction end that differs from germline. The rearrangement links TRBV7-6 to TRBJ2-7; D could derive from TRBD1 or TRBD2 (5 bases each). The germline gives CDR1 SGHVS, CDR2 FNYEAQ. The CDR3 is made up of 15 amino acids. CDR3 loop: CASSQDRTRTYEQYF. CDR3 DNA: TGCGCCAGCAGCCAAGACCGGACACGGACTTACGAGCAGTACTTC.

In this sample, this clonotype turned up many times. The chain links TRBV29-1 to TRBJ1-1; D is possibly TRBD1 (6 bases). Germline CDR1 reads SQVTM; CDR2 reads ANQGSEA. The length of the CDR3 is 13 residues. The V and J ends lost 7 bases and 4 bases respectively, with 16 bases between them. CDR3 nucleotide sequence: TGCAGCGCGGTACAGGGCTTGAGCACTGAAGCTTTCTTT. Amino acids: CSAVQGLSTEAFF.

This clonotype was counted many times. The genes are TRBV20-1 and TRBJ2-5; D not certain. The CDR3 runs to 11 residues. Between the trimmed V and J ends, which lost 6 bases and 2 bases, there was a span of 7 bases. Germline loops: CDR1 DFQATT, CDR2 SNEGSKA (reference sequence). The CDR3 sequence: CSAMEQETQYF. Here the CDR3 DNA reads TGCAGTGCAATGGAACAAGAGACCCAGTACTTC.

Notes on this clonotype: Possible read error: a much larger clone is one base away. The chain is built from TRBV10-3 and TRBJ1-1; D is perhaps TRBD1 (6 bases). The CDR3 runs 13 residues. Germline CDR1 ENHRY, CDR2 SYGVKD. CDR3 DNA: TGTGCCATCAGTGCTCTCGGGGACACTCAAGCTTTCTTT. It encodes CAISALGDTQAFF.

This clonotype was observed at least ten times. This chain links TRBV7-2 with TRBJ2-7; 7 positions match TRBD2. Germline CDR1 is SGHTA and CDR2 is FQGNSA. The CDR3 sequence is 15 residues long. Trimming took 3 bases from V and 0 from J; bases not matched to a gene: 5. The chain's CDR3 is CASSFSGVSSYEQYF. DNA of the CDR3: TGTGCCAGCAGCTTCAGCGGGGTGAGCTCCTACGAGCAGTACTTC.

The chain has TRBV7-3 and TRBJ2-6, with D uncertain. V lost 6 bases to trimming and J lost 0 bases, with 15 bases between them. The CDR3 is 17 amino acids. Germline V gene data show CDR1 as SGHTA and CDR2 as FQGTGA. For the CDR3, the DNA is TGTGCCAGCAGTATTATTGGACGGAGCTCTGGGGCCAACGTCCTGACTTTC. Translation gives CASSIIGRSSGANVLTF.

This rearrangement joins TRBV20-1 to TRBJ2-3; no reliable D call. V lost 3 bases and J 2 bases, leaving 15 bases between the germline ends. The CDR3 totals 15 residues. Germline CDR1 is DFQATT and CDR2 is SNEGSKA (reference sequence). This chain's CDR3 is CSASVARINTDTQYF. The CDR3 coding sequence is TGCAGTGCTAGCGTGGCACGAATCAACACAGATACGCAGTATTTT.

This clonotype appeared a single time. A read error may be the cause here, since a much bigger clone is one base away. The chain joins TRBV2 to TRBJ1-1, with 8 bases aligning to TRBD1. Germline CDR1 SNHLY, CDR2 FYNNEI. CDR3 length equals 14 residues. This chain's CDR3 is CASRNQGANTEALF. The CDR3 nucleotides are TGTGCCAGCAGAAATCAGGGGGCGAACACTGAAGCTCTCTTT. Variable domain in full (rest from reference TRBV2 and TRBJ1-1): EPEVTQTPSHQVTQMGQEVILRCVPISNHLYFYWYRQILGQKVEFLVSFYNNEISEKSEIFDDQFSVERPDGSNFTLKIRSTKLEDSAMYFCASRNQGANTEALFGQGTRLTVV.

Many counts were recorded for this clonotype. The chain recombines TRBV5-1 with TRBJ1-1; D may be TRBD1 (5 bases). Germline CDR1 and CDR2: SGHRS and YFSETQ. The CDR3 is made up of 16 amino acids. V lost 0 bases, J lost 4 bases, and 16 bases lay in between. The CDR3 bases are TGCGCCAGCAGCTTGGAGATTGGGGACGGCGGCACTGAAGCTTTCTTT. This gives the protein CASSLEIGDGGTEAFF.

The chain recombines TRBV3-1 with TRBJ1-6, with D uncertain. Germline V lookup: CDR1 LGHDT, CDR2 YNNKEL (reference sequence). CDR3 size: 15 residues. Trimming took off 0 bases at V and 8 bases at J, with 11 bases between the two ends. As DNA, the CDR3 is TGTGCCAGCAGCCAAGATCTATCGGGTTATTCACCCCTCCACTTT. Encoded protein: CASSQDLSGYSPLHF.

This clonotype was found many times. V gene TRBV10-3 combines with J gene TRBJ1-1; tentatively, D is TRBD1 (6 bases). Germline assignment: CDR1 ENHRY and CDR2 SYGVKD. This CDR3 is 13 amino acids long. V was cut by 6 bases and J by 1 base, with 9 bases left in between. The CDR3 protein is CAIRGQQNTEAFF. DNA of the CDR3: TGTGCCATCAGAGGACAGCAGAACACTGAAGCTTTCTTT.

The chain is built from TRBV19 and TRBJ1-1; 7 bases map to TRBD1. V shed 5 bases and J 5 bases; nucleotides not matched to a gene: 14. Germline CDR1 reads LNHDA; CDR2 reads SQIVND (reference sequence). The CDR3 runs 16 residues. The CDR3 coding sequence is TGTGCCAGTAGTTTGACAGGGTACTCCCTACTGACTGAAGCTTTCTTT. This gives the protein CASSLTGYSLLTEAFF.

This clonotype was observed a single time. V gene TRBV20-1 combines with J gene TRBJ1-6, with D possibly TRBD1 on 5 matching bases. Germline V CDR1 and CDR2: DFQATT, SNEGSKA (reference sequence). This CDR3 has 13 amino acids. Trimming left V 3 bases short and J 14 bases short, with 17 bases between. DNA of the CDR3: TGCAGTGCTAGGGGGGGAGAGTTTGCGTCCCTCCACTTT. This sequence encodes CSARGGEFASLHF.

The table lists this clonotype with a few counts. This could be a read error, since a much larger clone is one nucleotide away. The CDR3 coding sequence is TGTGCCGGTATGGGGGGGCAGGAGCAGTACTTC. Amino acid sequence: CAGMGGQEQYF. The chain joins TRBV19 to TRBJ2-7, with a weak D call TRBD2 (7 bases). The V end was cut by 11 bases, the J end by 7 bases, with 15 bases between. Germline loops: CDR1 LNHDA, CDR2 SQIVND (reference sequence). CDR3 length: 11 amino acids. Variable domain in full (rest from reference TRBV19 and TRBJ2-7): DGGITQSPKYLFRKEGQNVTLSCEQNLNHDAMYWYRQDPGQGLRLIYYSQIVNDFQKGDIAEGYSVSREKKESFPLTVTSAQKNPTAFYLCAGMGGQEQYFGPGTRLTVT.

This clonotype was detected only once. This sequence joins TRBV7-9 and TRBJ1-2; D not resolved. CDR1 is SEHNR, CDR2 FQNEAQ, per germline (reference sequence). The length of the CDR3 is 11 residues. Trimming pared 7 bases from V and 6 bases from J, leaving 9 bases between. The chain's CDR3 is CASNPRDGYTF. The CDR3 nucleotides read TGTGCCAGCAACCCCCGGGATGGCTACACCTTC.

This clonotype was seen only a few times. The genes are TRBV5-1 and TRBJ2-2; D gene uncertain. The length of the CDR3 is 15 residues. The V end lost 1 base, the J end lost 0 bases, and 7 bases lay between the germline ends. Germline-derived CDR1 and CDR2 are SGHRS and YFSETQ. In DNA, the CDR3 is TGCGCCAGCAGCTTGTTCACAGCGAACACCGGGGAGCTGTTTTTT. Amino acid sequence: CASSLFTANTGELFF.

This clonotype came up many times. The chain recombines TRBV7-9 with TRBJ2-5, with unresolved D. Germline V CDR1 and CDR2: SEHNR, FQNEAQ (reference sequence). The germline V and J ends were trimmed by 5 bases and 7 bases, with 14 bases remaining between them. The CDR3 has 13 amino acids. In DNA, the CDR3 is TGTGCCAGCAGCCTGTACCGACCGGGGACCCAGTACTTC. Its translation: CASSLYRPGTQYF. Filled out from reference TRBV7-9 and TRBJ2-5, the complete variable domain reads DTGVSQNPRHKITKRGQNVTFRCDPISEHNRLYWYRQTLGQGPEFLTYFQNEAQLEKSRLLSDRFSAERPKGSFSTLEIQRTEQGDSAMYLCASSLYRPGTQYFGPGTRLLVL.

The V call is TRBV10-3, the J call TRBJ1-2; D possibly corresponds to TRBD1 (5 bases). Germline CDR1 and CDR2: ENHRY and SYGVKD. The CDR3 has 17 residues. Deletions cut 10 bases from V and 2 bases from J, with 26 bases between. The CDR3 spells CASRELRGRDVNYGYTF. In DNA form, the CDR3 reads TGTGCCAGCAGAGAGCTCCGGGGCCGGGACGTCAACTATGGCTACACCTTC.

The chain carries TRBV20-1 and TRBJ1-5, with D uncertain. CDR1 and CDR2 from the germline V gene are DFQATT and SNEGSKA (reference sequence). CDR3 length equals 13 residues. Trimming removed 0 bases from V and 11 bases from J, with 14 bases in between. CDR3 bases: TGCAGTGCTAGAGAAGCGGGTCTAGAGACCCAGCATTTT. Translating gives CSAREAGLETQHF.